This T cell receptor beta chain comes out of a study of T cells in women clearing cervical HPV infection (dated by TCRdb to the late 2010s). Concerning the study at large: Cases were roughly 24 women with histologically confirmed HPV16-related CIN3 or worse, including a couple of invasive cancers. Controls were more than 20 women whose single incident HPV16 infection cleared within 12 months without precancer or cancer developing. Blood from cases was collected at the visit at which the lesion was first identified, whereas blood from controls was collected once infection was no longer detected. Among cases, blood sampling occurred a median of about 150 days after lesion detection, with an interquartile range of about 85 to 210 days. Since only a few of the women had HLA typing available, the possibility that HLA type was acting as a confounder could not be ruled out. The exploratory proof-of-principle case-control study was nested within the Guanacaste HPV Natural History Study in Costa Rica and compared TCR repertoires across cervical HPV16 outcomes. Cases were matched to controls by age within five years and by the year the sample was collected. Median age was approximately 36 years in cases versus roughly 37 in controls, and baseline characteristics did not differ significantly. The parent cohort enrolled some 10,000 women aged 18 or older in Guanacaste, Costa Rica, during about 1993 to 1994 and followed them for roughly seven years. Five blinded duplicates per group were added as quality controls, giving 60 or so samples: around 50 participants and 10 replicates. Points the paper makes about the study in general: TCR repertoire richness was significantly higher in CIN3+ cases than in controls across sequencing depths, while evenness did not differ. Because the number of T cells in each sample was unknown, differences in richness could reflect differing T-cell content rather than repertoire biology. Cases had lower TRBV6-7 relative abundance than controls (0.11% versus 0.16%; Bonferroni P = 0.0008). By combining richness with V gene abundances, random forest classifiers separated cases from controls with an estimated AUC of 0.83. Whether associations preceded infection or resulted from infection could not be shown with the cross-sectional design, and effector/memory subsets and HPV-specific T cells were not isolated.

The germline V gene (reference sequence) specifies SEHNR as CDR1 and FQNEAQ as CDR2. There are 15 amino acids in the CDR3, from cysteine to phenylalanine inclusive. Shown are 36 bases from within the CDR3, in frame from base 1. The V end loses 5 bases and the J end loses 0 bases, and a stretch of 14 bases separates them. Every participant had a single incident cervical HPV16 infection, and prevalent HPV16 infections were excluded. Cervical HPV DNA was detected by MY09/MY11 PCR and genotyped by dot-blot hybridization. Approximately 15 mL of heparinized blood were centrifuged, and the buffy coat was split into aliquots, frozen at -30 degrees C, and then kept at -80 degrees C. QIAGEN kits were used to extract genomic DNA from the buffy coat specimens. TCR beta CDR3 regions were amplified by multiplex PCR using the immunoSEQ assay from an average of around 1,200 ng genomic DNA per sample. Primer bias was corrected in the assay by using a complete synthetic TCR repertoire to establish an amplification baseline. The amplicons were sequenced on the Illumina platform. As for the authors' bioinformatics: Error correction of the sequences involved clustering with frequency ratios plus a modified nearest-neighbor algorithm, after which the sequences were analyzed in the immunoSEQ Analyzer using IMGT gene definitions. At each rarefaction depth, TCR richness and evenness were averaged across 20 rarefaction repeats, and samples with fewer sequences than that depth were excluded. Wilcoxon rank sum tests with FDR correction were used to compare V, D and J gene relative abundances between the groups. In the blinded duplicates, the intraclass correlation was around 96% for TCR richness and averaged about 80% across 55 to 75 gene segments. In its TCRdb copy, this immuneACCESS table keeps in-frame sequences only and misses some clones. Where compared with another copy, unresolved V genes explain less than half of these, and the others have no known cause. V and J calls and clone size follow that table, whereas D and trimming were derived from the DNA. This sample's table contains about 25,000 clones. The ten largest clones represent less than 8.5% of the sample.

Comments on this clone: It has no known antigen specificity. The read halts 3 residues ahead of the CDR3 end, with the missing end drawn from the germline J gene.

The specimen sequenced was blood buffy coat. This clonotype was obtained from a woman aged 18 to 69 with a cervical HPV16 infection that either progressed to CIN3+ or cleared (not recorded which). Rearrangement joined TRBV7-9 to TRBJ2-7, with TRBD1 tentatively as D gene (8 bases match). The CDR3 amino acid sequence is: CASSPTGGASYEQYF. CDR3 bases read: TGTGCCAGCAGCCCCACAGGGGGGGCCTCCTACGAG.